A single sample is the source of the 19 T cell receptor beta chains below, sequenced in a study of T cell changes during pregnancy in multiple sclerosis. Sequenced by immunoSEQ multiplex PCR; TCRdb stores in-frame clones only, minus some. Here the sample spans approximately 61,000 clones, over 75% being singletons. Source: peripheral blood, taken in the first trimester of pregnancy. These receptors came from a female donor with multiple sclerosis, enrolled in a pregnancy study.

The chain uses TRBV6-1 and TRBJ2-3, with 9 positions matching TRBD2. Germline V gives CDR1 MNHNS, CDR2 SASEGT. J gave up 5 bases and V 4 bases, and 7 bases lay outside the gene matches. The CDR3 contains 15 residues. CDR3 coding DNA: TGTGCCAGCAGTGTGTCTAGCGGGACTCGAGATACGCAGTATTTT. Translation gives CASSVSSGTRDTQYF.

The rearrangement uses TRBV4-1 and TRBJ2-1; 9 bases align to TRBD2. The CDR3 is made up of 16 amino acids. Germline CDR1 reads MGHRA; CDR2 reads YSYEKL. V dropped 3 bases and J dropped 5; count of bases not matched to a gene: 8. The CDR3 nucleotides read TGCGCCAGCAGCCACCTCAAAGAGCGGGAGGACAATGAGCAGTTCTTC. Translating gives CASSHLKEREDNEQFF.

This clone is a singleton in its sample. The rearrangement links TRBV6-4 to TRBJ2-1; D is possibly TRBD2 (6 bases). The CDR3 runs to 17 residues. From germline, CDR1 is MRHNA and CDR2 SNTAGT. V lost 2 bases and J 5 bases, leaving 19 bases between the germline ends. The CDR3 nucleotides are TGTGCCAGCAGTGACAAGGCGGGGCAGGTCCCCCACAATGAGCAGTTCTTC. Residues: CASSDKAGQVPHNEQFF.

This chain links TRBV6-6 with TRBJ2-7, with 10 positions matching TRBD2. Germline V CDR1 and CDR2: MNHNY, SVGAGI (reference sequence). V was pared by 1 base and J by 2 bases, with 2 bases of the junction left unmatched. This CDR3 is built from 15 residues. DNA of the CDR3: TGTGCCAGCAGTTACTTAGCGGGGGGCACCTACGAGCAGTACTTC. Translated: CASSYLAGGTYEQYF.

V gene TRBV7-2 combines with J gene TRBJ2-3; D may be TRBD2 (6 bases). This CDR3 has 17 residues. V gave up 2 bases and J gave up 3 bases, with 18 bases separating them. CDR1 SGHTA and CDR2 FQGNSA come from the germline V gene. The CDR3 region has the DNA TGTGCCAGCAGCTTAAATCCGGGAGTATTGGGGACAGATACGCAGTATTTT. Residues: CASSLNPGVLGTDTQYF. The variable domain in full, completed from reference TRBV7-2 and TRBJ2-3, reads GAGVSQSPSNKVTEKGKDVELRCDPISGHTALYWYRQSLGQGLEFLIYFQGNSAPDKSGLPSDRFSAERTGGSVSTLTIQRTQQEDSAVYLCASSLNPGVLGTDTQYFGPGTRLTVL.

The chain links TRBV7-9 to TRBJ2-2; 8 bases align to TRBD2. The CDR3 has 16 amino acids. V lost 5 bases and J lost 7; bases outside the gene matches: 12. CDR1 SEHNR and CDR2 FQNEAQ come from the germline V gene (reference sequence). In DNA form, the CDR3 reads TGTGCCAGCAGCCTCTCGGGGGCTAGCGGGTACGGGGAGCTGTTTTTT. This encodes CASSLSGASGYGELFF.

CDR3 protein: CASSPSGLGPETQYF. DNA for the CDR3: TGTGCCAGCAGCCCTTCGGGACTAGGCCCAGAGACCCAGTACTTC. V is TRBV13 and J is TRBJ2-5; TRBD2 matches at 8 bases. CDR3 size: 15 residues. The germline V gene encodes CDR1 PRHDT and CDR2 FYEKMQ (reference sequence). V was clipped by 5 bases and J by 4 bases; unmatched bases: 9. Drawing the rest from reference TRBV13 and TRBJ2-5, the complete variable domain is AAGVIQSPRHLIKEKRETATLKCYPIPRHDTVYWYQQGPGQDPQFLISFYEKMQSDKGSIPDRFSAQQFSDYHSELNMSSLELGDSALYFCASSPSGLGPETQYFGPGTRLLVL.

The chain is built from TRBV19 and TRBJ1-1; tentative D call: TRBD1 (6 bases). The V gene lost 7 bases and the J gene lost 0 bases, with 15 bases spanning the gap. From germline, CDR1 is LNHDA and CDR2 SQIVND (reference sequence). This CDR3 has 15 amino acids. The DNA of the CDR3 is TGTGCCAGTATGGGGAGACGACAGGTGAACACTGAAGCTTTCTTT. As protein: CASMGRRQVNTEAFF.

The chain couples TRBV28 to TRBJ2-1; D unresolved. The CDR3 has 11 residues. Trimming took off 6 bases at V and 10 bases at J, with 10 bases between the two ends. Germline V gives CDR1 MDHEN, CDR2 SYDVKM. CDR3: CASSQTWEQFF. For the CDR3, the DNA is TGTGCCAGCAGCCAAACATGGGAGCAGTTCTTC.

The CDR3 bases are TGTGCCAGTAGTAGGCCGGGACAGGGGAACTATGGCTACACCTTC. Its translation is CASSRPGQGNYGYTF. This chain joins TRBV19 and TRBJ1-2; TRBD1 agrees at 10 bases. The germline V gene encodes CDR1 LNHDA and CDR2 SQIVND (reference sequence). V was pared by 4 bases and J by 2 bases, with 4 bases of the junction left unmatched. The CDR3 loop spans 15 amino acids.

The rearrangement links TRBV2 to TRBJ2-7, with 8 positions matching TRBD2. Germline V CDR1 and CDR2: SNHLY, FYNNEI. V dropped 7 bases and J dropped 6; count of bases not matched to a gene: 14. The CDR3 contains 15 residues. CDR3 in amino acids: CASNTGTRGVGEQYF. Here the CDR3 DNA reads TGTGCCAGCAACACCGGGACTAGGGGGGTTGGCGAGCAGTACTTC.

The genes are TRBV6-5 and TRBJ2-5; D is possibly TRBD2 (6 bases). From germline, CDR1 is MNHEY and CDR2 SVGAGI. The length of the CDR3 is 15 residues. V lost 3 bases, J lost 4 bases, and 15 bases lay in between. The chain's CDR3 is CASSYSGVDRETQYF. DNA of the CDR3: TGTGCCAGCAGTTATTCGGGAGTTGATCGAGAGACCCAGTACTTC.

This clone turned up a few times. The chain uses TRBV28 and TRBJ1-1; D remains unclear. Trimming took 3 bases from V and 1 from J, leaving 9 bases between them. Germline V lookup: CDR1 MDHEN, CDR2 SYDVKM. The CDR3 totals 14 residues. The CDR3 bases are TGTGCCAGCAGTTTGACTAGCGGGAACACTGAAGCTTTCTTT. It yields the protein CASSLTSGNTEAFF.

This clone was seen only once. V is TRBV10-2 and J is TRBJ2-2; D uncertain. The germline gives CDR1 WSHSY, CDR2 SAAADI. CDR3 length: 12 amino acids. Trimming took off 5 bases at V and 7 bases at J, with 8 bases between the two ends. The CDR3 nucleotides are TGCGCCAGCAGTTTGCAGGTCGGGGAGCTGTTTTTT. Protein product: CASSLQVGELFF.

This clone was counted only a few times. The rearrangement links TRBV7-6 to TRBJ2-3, with no clear D. This CDR3 comprises 14 residues. V dropped 3 bases and J dropped 2 bases, with 9 bases sitting between them. Germline V gene lookup returns CDR1 SGHVS and CDR2 FNYEAQ. CDR3 sequence (DNA): TGTGCCAGCAGCTTGTTAGCCTTCACAGATACGCAGTATTTT. This encodes CASSLLAFTDTQYF.

The V and J genes are TRBV28 and TRBJ2-1, with D maybe TRBD2 (5 bases). V dropped 7 bases and J dropped 0 bases, with 10 bases sitting between them. CDR3 length equals 14 residues. CDR1 is MDHEN and CDR2 is SYDVKM in the germline V gene. The CDR3 DNA reads as TGTGCCAGCACAGAGGGAAGCTCCTACAATGAGCAGTTCTTC. It translates to CASTEGSSYNEQFF.

The chain recombines TRBV4-1 with TRBJ2-1; 7 bases fit TRBD1. Germline CDR1 MGHRA, CDR2 YSYEKL. V was clipped by 0 bases and J by 7 bases; unmatched bases: 18. The CDR3 covers 19 residues. The CDR3 sequence: CASSQEEWVVAPTGNEQFF. In DNA form, the CDR3 reads TGCGCCAGCAGCCAAGAAGAATGGGTTGTGGCCCCGACAGGGAATGAGCAGTTCTTC.

The rearrangement uses TRBV6-1 and TRBJ1-5, with D unresolved. Per the germline V gene, CDR1 is MNHNS and CDR2 is SASEGT. Trimming cost V 7 bases and J 0 bases, with 7 bases left between them. This CDR3 region has 13 residues. The CDR3 loop reads CASIEDSNQPQHF. CDR3 in DNA: TGTGCCAGCATAGAGGATAGCAATCAGCCCCAGCATTTT.

The J gene is TRBJ2-7, the V gene TRBV5-4; 8 nucleotides agree with TRBD2. The V gene's germline CDR1 is SGHNT and CDR2 YYREEE (reference sequence). Losses at the gene ends were 0 bases for V and 2 bases for J; bases not matched to a gene: 1. The CDR3 is 14 residues long. The DNA for the CDR3 is TGTGCCAGCAGCTTGGCGGGGGGGGCCTACGAGCAGTACTTC. It yields the protein CASSLAGGAYEQYF.